This T cell receptor beta chain is from a study of cytomegalovirus exposure and HLA in healthy donors. General observations from the study: Presence/absence results assume similar sequencing depth per donor, which may not hold. Some V segments, including TRBV6-2 and TRBV6-3, were excluded as indistinguishable.

Concerning this clone itself: The antigen is unknown.

With 60 Vbeta and 13 Jbeta primers, the PCR was carried out. Source study methods: Roughly 11 million shared chains were among the about 80 million unique TCR beta chains that a later analysis counted. TCRdb's table, derived via immunoSEQ multiplex PCR, lists solely in-frame clones and lacks some. Clone size and the V and J calls come from that table; the DNA yielded D and trimming. The table includes roughly 110,000 clones, around 76% detected once. Per the germline V gene, CDR1 is LGHNA and CDR2 is YSLEER. There are 17 residues in the CDR3. Trimming removed 4 bases from V and 6 bases from J; junction bases left unmatched: 12.

This TCR was recovered from a woman aged 50 to 60 in good health and CMV-seropositive. The rearrangement links TRBV4-3 to TRBJ2-2; 9 bases are a match to TRBD1. The sequencing input was PBMCs. The CDR3 DNA reads TGCGCCAGCAGCCGACGCCTCCGGGACAGGGCGTCCGGGGAGCTGTTTTTT. It translates to CASSRRLRDRASGELFF.